The entry below describes one TCR beta chain. Its antigen is undetermined. This sample is drawn from a study of T cell responses to AZD1222 COVID-19 vaccine. Here immunoSEQ multiplex PCR was the method, and the copy in TCRdb shows in-frame clones only, minus some. The table records approximately 70,000 clones, approximately 90% of them present only once. There are 15 residues in the CDR3. The V gene lost 6 bases and the J gene lost 2 bases, with 17 bases spanning the gap. The germline V gene encodes CDR1 SGHRS and CDR2 YFSETQ. Notes on the study in general: Clonal diversity may have been underestimated in mostly white British donors. All repertoire sampling was performed exclusively after the peak T cell response. An increase in Spike-specific TCR breadth and depth was observed after two AZD1222 doses.

The starting material was peripheral blood, obtained 28 days after the second dose of the MenACWY control vaccine. The source of this sequence is an adult who received the MenACWY meningococcal vaccine as a control. The rearrangement joins TRBV5-1 to TRBJ1-2, with no clear D. CDR3 sequence (DNA): TGCGCCAGCAAAAGAATGACATCCGGGAACTATGGCTACACCTTC. This translates into CASKRMTSGNYGYTF.